The clone carrying this TCR beta chain occurred a few times. The CDR3 spans 14 residues. The V end was cut by 4 bases, the J end by 2 bases, with 11 bases between. The V gene's germline CDR1 is MNHEY and CDR2 SMNVEV (reference sequence). The data originate from a study of OX40 agonist ivuxolimab in advanced cancers. Study in general: Males comprised 82.7% of the group, whose mean age was about 60 years (range about 20 to 85).

Using immunoSEQ multiplex PCR, the repertoire was profiled, and TCRdb retains in-frame clones only, with some absent. The data contain about 69,000 clones, 80% of them singletons. The specimen comprised CD4+ or CD8+ T cells sorted from blood, sampled in a trial of the OX40 agonist ivuxolimab. This clonotype originated in an adult with an advanced solid tumor such as melanoma, head and neck, liver or kidney cancer. The chain employs TRBV27 and TRBJ1-2, with D unclear. Written as DNA, the CDR3 is TGTGCCAGCAGTTCGGGGATGTTAAACTATGGCTACACCTTC. Translation gives CASSSGMLNYGYTF.